This TCR beta chain was profiled in a study of blood T cell repertoires in COVID-19. Overall study context: The analysed material was cDNA or gDNA that came from T cells, B-cell-depleted T cells, or PBMCs.

This CDR3 has 13 amino acids. V lost 5 bases and J 6 bases, leaving 12 bases between the germline ends. Looked up from germline, CDR1 is SEHNR and CDR2 is FQNEAQ (reference sequence). Sequencing used immunoSEQ multiplex PCR; TCRdb keeps in-frame clones, though not all of them. The sample holds approximately 240,000 clones, under 85% seen once. Followed longitudinally, the Seattle patients had been enrolled during active infection. This clone was recorded at least ten times. The sequence derives from a woman in her 30s with COVID-19, enrolled during active disease. Sequenced: peripheral blood. The genes are TRBV7-9 and TRBJ2-3, with D perhaps matching TRBD1 (5 bases). The DNA of the CDR3 is TGTGCCAGCAGCCCGAAGGGGCCCGATACGCAGTATTTT. This codes for CASSPKGPDTQYF.